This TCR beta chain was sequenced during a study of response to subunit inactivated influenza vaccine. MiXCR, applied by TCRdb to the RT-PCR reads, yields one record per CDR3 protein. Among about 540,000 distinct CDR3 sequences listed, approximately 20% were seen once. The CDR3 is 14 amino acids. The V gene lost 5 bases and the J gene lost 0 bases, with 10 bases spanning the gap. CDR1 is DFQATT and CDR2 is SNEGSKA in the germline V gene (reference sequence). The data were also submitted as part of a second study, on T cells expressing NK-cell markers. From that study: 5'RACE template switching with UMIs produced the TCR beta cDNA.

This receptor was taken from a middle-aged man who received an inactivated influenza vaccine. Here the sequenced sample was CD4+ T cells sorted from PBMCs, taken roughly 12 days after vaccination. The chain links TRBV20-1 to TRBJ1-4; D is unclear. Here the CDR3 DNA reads TGCAGTGCTCTGCAGCACCCAACTAATGAAAAACTGTTTTTT. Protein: CSALQHPTNEKLFF.